This TCR beta chain was obtained from a study of cytomegalovirus exposure and HLA in healthy donors. On the study more broadly: Sequencing of some 190 million T cells in an earlier analysis found some 100 million unique TCR beta sequences. Overall study findings and caveats: Of the V segments, some could not be distinguished, including TRBV6-2 and TRBV6-3, and were excluded. It was confirmed in vitro that a few of the CMV-associated chains were specific for CMV antigens. Earlier findings revealed that most TCR beta V segments proved productive either about 87% or about 30% of the time.

This CDR3 spans 13 amino acids. The ends were cut back, 1 base at V and 6 bases at J, with 9 bases in the middle. From germline, CDR1 is LNHDA and CDR2 SQIVND (reference sequence). PCR was performed using 60 Vbeta and 13 Jbeta primers. Sequenced by immunoSEQ multiplex PCR; TCRdb stores in-frame clones only, minus some. The repertoire includes some 130,000 clones, over 70% of them detected once, and 3.1% sits in the top ten. Concerning this clone: Its antigen is not known.

The chain couples TRBV19 to TRBJ1-1; maybe TRBD1 (5 bases). The sequencing sample was made of PBMCs. The TCR comes from a middle-aged man in good health and CMV-seronegative. The CDR3 nucleotides read TGTGCCAGTAGTATAGGGGTAGGGGCTGAAGCTTTCTTT. The encoded protein is CASSIGVGAEAFF.